Shown below are 2 T cell receptor beta chains from a single sample sequenced in a study of blood T cells in healthy people across ages. With a J-beta primer mix and a sample-barcoded 5' primer, a second PCR ran about 7 to 12 cycles. TCRdb re-called the 5' RACE reads through MiXCR, storing one row per CDR3 protein. The sample has about 730,000 distinct CDR3 sequences, roughly 43% seen once; the top ten hold around 20%. The sample comprised blood. These receptors all stem from a woman in her sixties in good health.

The chain combines TRBV4-2 with TRBJ2-3; 10 nucleotides line up with TRBD2. The CDR3 length is 18 residues. Germline loops: CDR1 LGHNA, CDR2 YNFKEQ. V shed 3 bases and J 4 bases; nucleotides not matched to a gene: 13. The chain's CDR3 is CASSQTLPSGGNADTQYF. The CDR3 DNA sequence: TGTGCCAGCAGCCAGACTCTACCTAGCGGGGGAAACGCAGATACGCAGTATTTT.

V usage is TRBV6-5 and J usage is TRBJ2-7; D is uncertain. Per the germline V gene, CDR1 is MNHEY and CDR2 is SVGAGI. CDR3 size: 13 residues. Trimming took off 2 bases at V and 7 bases at J, with 12 bases between the two ends. This CDR3 is CASSYEGFDEQYF. The CDR3 DNA reads TGTGCCAGCAGTTACGAAGGTTTCGATGAGCAGTACTTC.